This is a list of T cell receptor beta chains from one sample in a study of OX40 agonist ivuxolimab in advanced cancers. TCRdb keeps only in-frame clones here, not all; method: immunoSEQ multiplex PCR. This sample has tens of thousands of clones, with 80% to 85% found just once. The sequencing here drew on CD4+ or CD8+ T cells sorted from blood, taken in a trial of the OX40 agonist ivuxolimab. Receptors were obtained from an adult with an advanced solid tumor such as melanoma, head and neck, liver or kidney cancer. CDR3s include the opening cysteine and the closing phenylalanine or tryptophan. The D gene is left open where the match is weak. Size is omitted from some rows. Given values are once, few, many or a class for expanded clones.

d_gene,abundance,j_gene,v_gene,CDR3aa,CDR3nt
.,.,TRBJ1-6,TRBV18,CASSPGGSNSPLHF,TGTGCCAGCTCACCGGGAGGAAGTAATTCACCCCTCCACTTT
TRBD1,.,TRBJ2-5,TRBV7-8,CASGGQGPYF,TGTGCCAGCGGTGGACAGGGGCCGTACTTC
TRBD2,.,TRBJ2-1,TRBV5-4,CASSRAGGEQFF,TGTGCCAGCAGCCGTGCGGGGGGGGAGCAGTTCTTC
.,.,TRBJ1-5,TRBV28,CASTRRGGYQPQHF,TGTGCCAGCACCCGCCGGGGAGGGTATCAGCCCCAGCATTTT
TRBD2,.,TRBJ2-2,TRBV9,CASSLSGLERELFF,TGTGCCAGCAGCCTCAGCGGACTAGAAAGGGAGCTGTTTTTT
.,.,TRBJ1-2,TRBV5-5,CASSRNKDWSYGYTF,TGTGCCAGCAGCCGCAACAAAGATTGGTCCTATGGCTACACCTTC
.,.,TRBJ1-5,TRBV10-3,CAISESSRGGNNQPQHF,TGTGCCATCAGTGAGTCGAGTCGCGGGGGGAACAATCAGCCCCAGCATTTT
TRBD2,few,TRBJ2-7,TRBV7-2,CASSSPRTSGNYEQYF,TGTGCCAGCAGCTCCCCTCGGACTAGCGGGAACTACGAGCAGTACTTC
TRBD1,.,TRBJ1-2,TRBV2,CASSGDSYGYTF,TGTGCCAGCAGTGGGGACAGCTATGGCTACACCTTC
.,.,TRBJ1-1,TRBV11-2,CASSLRWETEAFF,TGTGCCAGCAGCTTAAGGTGGGAGACTGAAGCTTTCTTT
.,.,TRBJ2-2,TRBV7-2,CASSLVRSNTGELFF,TGTGCCAGCAGCTTAGTTCGTTCGAATACCGGGGAGCTGTTTTTT
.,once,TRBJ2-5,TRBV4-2,CASSQDGEAETQYF,TGTGCCAGCAGCCAAGATGGGGAAGCAGAGACCCAGTACTTC
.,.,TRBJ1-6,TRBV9,CASSAEFSPLHF,TGTGCCAGCAGCGCGGAATTTTCACCCCTCCACTTT
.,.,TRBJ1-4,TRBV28,CASTPPRAFNEKLFF,TGTGCCAGCACCCCCCCACGGGCCTTTAATGAAAAACTGTTTTTT
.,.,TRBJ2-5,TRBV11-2,CASSFRRDQETQYF,TGTGCCAGCAGCTTCCGCCGGGACCAAGAGACCCAGTACTTC
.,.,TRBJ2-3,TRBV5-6,CASSPTTGTDTQYF,TGTGCCAGCAGCCCCACGACAGGCACAGATACGCAGTATTTT
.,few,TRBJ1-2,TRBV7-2,CASSFGQALDYGYTF,TGTGCCAGCAGCTTCGGACAAGCCCTTGACTATGGCTACACCTTC
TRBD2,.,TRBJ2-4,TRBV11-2,CASSPGGGIQYF,TGTGCCAGCAGCCCGGGGGGTGGCATTCAGTACTTC
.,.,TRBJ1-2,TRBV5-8,CASTKPTVNYGYTF,TGTGCCAGCACCAAACCGACGGTGAACTATGGCTACACCTTC
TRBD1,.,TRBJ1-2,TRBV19,CASSITGGVSHTF,TGTGCCAGTAGTATCACAGGGGGCGTAAGTCACACCTTC
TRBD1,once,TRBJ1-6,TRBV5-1,CASSGGQGNSPLHF,TGCGCCAGCAGCGGGGGACAGGGAAATTCACCCCTCCACTTT
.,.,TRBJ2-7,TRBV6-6,CASSYSAGVGYEQYF,TGTGCCAGCAGTTACTCGGCCGGGGTGGGCTACGAGCAGTACTTC
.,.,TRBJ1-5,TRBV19,CASSMGLVYSNQPQHF,TGTGCCAGTAGTATGGGCCTGGTGTATAGCAATCAGCCCCAGCATTTT
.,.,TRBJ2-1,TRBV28,CASSQTHRVGSEQFF,TGTGCCAGCAGTCAGACTCACAGGGTTGGGTCAGAGCAGTTCTTC
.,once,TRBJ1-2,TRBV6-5,CASSYLVGSYGYTF,TGTGCCAGCAGTTACCTGGTGGGGTCCTATGGCTACACCTTC
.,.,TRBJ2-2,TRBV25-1,CASSSYTGELFF,TGTGCCAGCAGTTCTTACACCGGGGAGCTGTTTTTT
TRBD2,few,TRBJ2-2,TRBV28,CASRGRESGLLAGGGELFF,TGTGCCAGCAGGGGCAGGGAATCCGGTTTACTAGCGGGAGGCGGGGAGCTGTTTTTT
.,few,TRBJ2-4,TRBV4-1,CASSQERVIAKNIQYF,TGCGCCAGCAGCCAAGAGCGGGTCATAGCCAAAAACATTCAGTACTTC
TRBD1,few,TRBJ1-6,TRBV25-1,CASSDRTGSGNSPLHF,TGTGCCAGCAGTGACCGGACAGGGAGTGGGAATTCACCCCTCCACTTT
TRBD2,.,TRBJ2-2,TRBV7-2,CASRWLAVNTGELFF,TGTGCCAGCAGATGGCTAGCGGTGAACACCGGGGAGCTGTTTTTT
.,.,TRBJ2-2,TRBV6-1,CASSVQGWTGELFF,TGTGCCAGCAGTGTACAGGGTTGGACCGGGGAGCTGTTTTTT
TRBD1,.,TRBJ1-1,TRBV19,CASSPLGGQAGNTEAFF,TGTGCCAGTAGTCCTTTGGGAGGACAGGCGGGTAACACTGAAGCTTTCTTT
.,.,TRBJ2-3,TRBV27,CAARERTDTQYF,TGTGCCGCCCGAGAACGCACAGATACGCAGTATTTT
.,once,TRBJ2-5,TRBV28,CASSLPQETQYF,TGTGCCAGCAGTTTACCCCAAGAGACCCAGTACTTC
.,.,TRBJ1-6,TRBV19,CASSIGVQPVDSPLHF,TGTGCCAGTAGTATAGGAGTACAGCCAGTGGATTCACCCCTCCACTTT
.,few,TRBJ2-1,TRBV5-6,CASGRSYNEQFF,TGTGCCAGCGGGAGGTCGTACAATGAGCAGTTCTTC
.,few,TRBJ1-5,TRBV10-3,CAISDRDNQPQHF,TGTGCCATCAGTGACAGGGACAATCAGCCCCAGCATTTT
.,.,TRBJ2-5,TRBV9,CASTRTGKGKETQYF,TGTGCCAGCACGCGCACGGGGAAGGGGAAAGAGACCCAGTACTTC
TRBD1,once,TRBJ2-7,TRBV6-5,CASSYSGTGDYEQYF,TGTGCCAGCAGTTACTCCGGGACAGGGGACTACGAGCAGTACTTC
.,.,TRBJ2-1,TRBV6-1,CASSELGLNNEQFF,TGTGCCAGCAGTGAATTAGGACTTAACAATGAGCAGTTCTTC
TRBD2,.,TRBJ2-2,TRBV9,CASSVTSAYTGELFF,TGTGCCAGCAGCGTAACTAGCGCCTACACCGGGGAGCTGTTTTTT
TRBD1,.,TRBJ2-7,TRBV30,CAWGLPGQGGEQYF,TGTGCCTGGGGGCTTCCGGGACAGGGAGGCGAGCAGTACTTC
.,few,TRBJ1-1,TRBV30,CAWIDIGGSGAFF,TGTGCCTGGATTGATATTGGGGGCTCGGGAGCTTTCTTT
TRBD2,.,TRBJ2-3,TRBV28,CASSFGRGGRDTQYF,TGTGCCAGCAGTTTCGGGCGGGGGGGTCGAGATACGCAGTATTTT
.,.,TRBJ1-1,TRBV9,CASSVATDFMNTEAFF,TGTGCCAGCAGCGTAGCTACGGACTTCATGAACACTGAAGCTTTCTTT
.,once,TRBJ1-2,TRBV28,CASERGYGYTF,TGTGCCAGCGAACGGGGATATGGCTACACCTTC
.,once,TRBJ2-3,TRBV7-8,CASSLRDTGTVGGTDTQYF,TGTGCCAGCAGCTTAAGGGACACCGGGACGGTTGGCGGCACAGATACGCAGTATTTT
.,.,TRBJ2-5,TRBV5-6,CASSLRRGGETQYF,TGTGCCAGCAGCTTGCGCAGGGGAGGCGAGACCCAGTACTTC
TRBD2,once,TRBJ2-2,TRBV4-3,CASSQKGGGANTGELFF,TGCGCCAGCAGCCAGAAGGGCGGGGGGGCGAACACCGGGGAGCTGTTTTTT
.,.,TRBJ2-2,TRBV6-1,CASSDQGGGELFF,TGTGCCAGCAGTGACCAGGGGGGCGGGGAGCTGTTTTTT
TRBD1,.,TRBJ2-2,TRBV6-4,CASSLTGNSGELFF,TGTGCCAGCAGCTTGACAGGGAATTCAGGGGAGCTGTTTTTT
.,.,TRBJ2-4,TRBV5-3,CARSSVLVKNIQYF,TGTGCCAGAAGCTCTGTTTTAGTCAAAAACATTCAGTACTTC
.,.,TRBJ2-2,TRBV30,CAWSVYRTDSGGELFF,TGTGCCTGGAGTGTGTACAGGACAGATTCCGGCGGGGAGCTGTTTTTT
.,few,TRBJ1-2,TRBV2,CASSPDSRGYTF,TGTGCCAGCAGCCCGGACAGCCGTGGCTACACCTTC
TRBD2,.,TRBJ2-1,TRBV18,CASSPGTSGANEQFF,TGTGCCAGCTCACCCGGGACTAGCGGGGCGAATGAGCAGTTCTTC
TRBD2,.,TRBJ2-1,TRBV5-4,CASSQPETSLGEQFF,TGTGCCAGCAGCCAGCCCGAGACTAGCCTCGGTGAGCAGTTCTTC
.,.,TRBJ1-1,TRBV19,CASSIWEATEAFF,TGTGCCAGTAGTATCTGGGAGGCCACTGAAGCTTTCTTT